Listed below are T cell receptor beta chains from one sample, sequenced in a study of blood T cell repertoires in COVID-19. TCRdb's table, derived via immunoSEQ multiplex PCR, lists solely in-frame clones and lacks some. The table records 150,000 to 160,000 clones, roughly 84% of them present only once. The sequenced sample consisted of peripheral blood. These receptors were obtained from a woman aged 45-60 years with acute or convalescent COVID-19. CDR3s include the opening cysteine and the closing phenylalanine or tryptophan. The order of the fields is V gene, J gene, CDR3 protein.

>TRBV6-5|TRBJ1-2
CASSWDSKNYGYTF
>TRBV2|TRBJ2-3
CASSRPRTSGKGAITDTQYF
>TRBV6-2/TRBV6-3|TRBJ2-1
CASSYTSSRQFF
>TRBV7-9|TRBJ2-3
CASSLARTGDNTDTQYF
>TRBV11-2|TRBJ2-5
CASSGGLAGGMRETQYF
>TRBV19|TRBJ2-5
CASSNALAEYQETQYF
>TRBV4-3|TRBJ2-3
CASSQVSGRAATQYF
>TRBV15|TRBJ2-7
CATSSSQGVYEQYF
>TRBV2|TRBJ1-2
CASSRTGQAVSGYTF
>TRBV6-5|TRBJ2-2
CASKGQGNTGELFF
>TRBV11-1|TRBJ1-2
CASSSRGYGYTF
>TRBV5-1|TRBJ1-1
CASSLGQGVTEAFF
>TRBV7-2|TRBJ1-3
CASRPGSSGNTIYF
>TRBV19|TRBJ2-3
CASSILGGTDTQYF
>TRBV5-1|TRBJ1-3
CASSLSVEGNTIYF
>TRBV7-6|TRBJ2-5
CASSFQASGEETQYF
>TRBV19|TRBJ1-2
CASSPQAGLGYTF
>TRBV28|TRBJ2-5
CASRGPLQEKDLGGQETQYF
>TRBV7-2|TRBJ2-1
CASSLAASYNEQFF
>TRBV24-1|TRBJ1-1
CATRNGNTEAFF
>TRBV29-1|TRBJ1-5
CSAWDRGRDEPQHF
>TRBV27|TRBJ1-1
CASRRNTEAFF
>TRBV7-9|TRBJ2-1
CASSLTGTYNEQFF
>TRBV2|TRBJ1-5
CASSGEQGADQPQHF
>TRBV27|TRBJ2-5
CASSWGQGTQETQYF
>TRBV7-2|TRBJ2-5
CASSRQGRSEETQYF
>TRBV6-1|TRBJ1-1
CASSDAGTGSSEAFF
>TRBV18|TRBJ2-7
CASSPSDRSYEQYF
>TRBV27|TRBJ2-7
CASTHNYEQYF
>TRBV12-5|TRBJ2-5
CASGLSGGLQYF
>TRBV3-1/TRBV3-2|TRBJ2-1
CASSQGGGPYNEQFF
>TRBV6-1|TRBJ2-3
CASSDGLAQDTQYF
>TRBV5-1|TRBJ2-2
CASSPLAGGANTGELFF
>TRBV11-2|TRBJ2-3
CASSSSVDREADTQYF
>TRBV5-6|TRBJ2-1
CASSLGGTVLALYNEQFF
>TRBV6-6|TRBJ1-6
CASSLPGQGTPLHF
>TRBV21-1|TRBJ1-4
CASSTTGTNEKLFF
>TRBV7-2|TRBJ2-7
CASSLVSGQGNEQYF
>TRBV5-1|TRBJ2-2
CASSPRGTGELFF
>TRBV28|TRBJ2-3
CASSLWTSGSSTDTQYF
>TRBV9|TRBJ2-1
CASSPGLSSSYNEQFF
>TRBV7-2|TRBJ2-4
CASSSTASSGRNIQYF
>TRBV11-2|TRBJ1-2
CASRKGGVGHGYTF
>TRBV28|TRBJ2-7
CASNGGYEQYF
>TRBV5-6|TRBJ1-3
CASSVTAGNTIYF
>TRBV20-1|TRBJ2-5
CSVQKETQYF
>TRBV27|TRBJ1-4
CASSNRQGRGEKLFF
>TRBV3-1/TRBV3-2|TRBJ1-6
CASSPVSNSPLHF
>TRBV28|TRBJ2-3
CASSLQTRSKDTQYF
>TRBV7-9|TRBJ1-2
CASSLVEEGTF
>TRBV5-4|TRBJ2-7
CASRLRDSYEQYF
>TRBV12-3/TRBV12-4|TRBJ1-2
CASSFIRESGYTF
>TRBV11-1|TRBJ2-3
CASSPDGTRLTDTQYF
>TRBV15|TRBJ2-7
CATSRDPQAENYEQYF
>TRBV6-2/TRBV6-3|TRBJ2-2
CASSYGRPGELFF
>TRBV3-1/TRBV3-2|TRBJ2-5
CASSPQKQQETQYF
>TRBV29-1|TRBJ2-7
CSVGDSGSYEQYF
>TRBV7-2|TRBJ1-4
CASSLQGTNEKLFF